The clone carrying this T cell receptor beta chain showed up many times. Antigen unknown. This record belongs to a study of Graves' ophthalmopathy and Graves' hyperthyroidism. Notes on the study in general: Sensitivity reached roughly 90% and specificity about 76% for a 13-signature model separating ophthalmopathy from stable hyperthyroidism.

Beta-chain TCR CDR3 regions were amplified from RNA transcripts. The library came from an HTBI-primed first-round RT-PCR and a second-round multiplex PCR. One entry per CDR3 protein, called by TCRdb with MiXCR from the multiplex PCR reads. The repertoire holds over 450,000 distinct CDR3 sequences, about 15% seen once, with 9.5% to 10% in the top ten. Germline lookup yields CDR1 MGHDK and CDR2 SYGVNS. This CDR3 has 15 residues. The V and J ends lost 0 bases and 5 bases respectively, with 13 bases between them. The receptor was derived from a young woman with Graves' ophthalmopathy. The rearrangement joins TRBV25-1 to TRBJ1-1; the D gene is possibly TRBD1 (6 bases). The sequenced sample consisted of blood. CDR3: CASSEYRGARTEAFF. The CDR3 DNA is TGTGCCAGCAGTGAATACCGGGGGGCGAGGACTGAAGCTTTCTTT.